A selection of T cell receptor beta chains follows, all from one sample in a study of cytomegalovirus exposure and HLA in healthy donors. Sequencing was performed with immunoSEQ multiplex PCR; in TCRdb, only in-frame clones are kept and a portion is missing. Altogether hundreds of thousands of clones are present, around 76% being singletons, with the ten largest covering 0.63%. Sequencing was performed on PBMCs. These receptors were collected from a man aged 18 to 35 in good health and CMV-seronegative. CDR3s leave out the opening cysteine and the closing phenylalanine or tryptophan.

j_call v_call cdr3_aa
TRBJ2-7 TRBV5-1 ASRLLAGLTYEQY
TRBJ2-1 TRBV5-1 ASSLQTSGDNEQF
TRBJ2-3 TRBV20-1 SGGGTDTQY
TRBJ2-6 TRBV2 ASSQRGGTGANVLT
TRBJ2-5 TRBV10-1 ASSVTGEETQY
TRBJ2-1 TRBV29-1 SVTGFSYNEQF
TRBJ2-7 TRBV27 ASSFYPRTGGYEQY
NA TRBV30 AWRGDSYEQY
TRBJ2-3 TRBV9 ASSETSGYYTDTQY
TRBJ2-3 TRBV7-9 ASSSGNLALGTDTQY
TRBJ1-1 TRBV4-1 ASSPRTGTNTEAF
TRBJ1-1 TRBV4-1 ASSGANTEAF
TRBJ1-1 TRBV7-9 ASSLADRPNTEAF
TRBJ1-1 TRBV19 ASSPQGTNTEAF
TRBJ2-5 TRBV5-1 ASSFGASALQETQY
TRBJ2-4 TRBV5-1 ASSFQTGGFAKNIQY
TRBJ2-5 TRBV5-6 ASSLGLAESLGETQY
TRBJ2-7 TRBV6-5 ASRVAGGREQY
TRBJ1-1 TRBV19 ASRTANTEAF
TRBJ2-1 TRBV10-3 AIKGQEYNEQF
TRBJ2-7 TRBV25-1 ASSKQGTTYEQY
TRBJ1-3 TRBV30 AWSGARSSGNTIY
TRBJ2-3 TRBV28 ASSLIGWTSGRKTDDTQY
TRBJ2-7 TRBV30 AWRSTGGGAEQY
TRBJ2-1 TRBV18 ASSPLQGANEQF
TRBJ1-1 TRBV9 ASSFLQGQNTEAF
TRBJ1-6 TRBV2 ASKATDNSPLH
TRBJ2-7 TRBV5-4 ASSLSESYEQY
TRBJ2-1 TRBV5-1 ASSLALGGLGYNEQF
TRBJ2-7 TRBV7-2 ASSLLSEQY
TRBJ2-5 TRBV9 ASSGYRAYGETQY
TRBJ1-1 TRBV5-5 ASSLDGRLEAF
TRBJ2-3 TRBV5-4 ASSLGTSDTDTQY
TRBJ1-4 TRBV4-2 ASSQDVWGTRSEKLF
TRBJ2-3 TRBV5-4 ASSLAVQGAMDTQY
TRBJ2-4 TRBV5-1 ASRAGLAGGEWAKNIQY
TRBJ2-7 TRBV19 ASSTQGGEQY
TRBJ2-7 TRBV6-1 ASSPTGGEQY
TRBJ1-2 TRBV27 ASSHPGYGYT
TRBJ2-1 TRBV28 ATITGGGNEQF
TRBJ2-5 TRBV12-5 ASGLVRLAGGLQETQY
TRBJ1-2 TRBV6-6 ASSKDRGYDGYT
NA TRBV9 ASSRGTAYEQY
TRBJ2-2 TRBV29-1 SVKGQGTDTGELF
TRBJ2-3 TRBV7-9 ASSPNTDTQY
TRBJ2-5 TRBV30 AWSWTSGPQETQY